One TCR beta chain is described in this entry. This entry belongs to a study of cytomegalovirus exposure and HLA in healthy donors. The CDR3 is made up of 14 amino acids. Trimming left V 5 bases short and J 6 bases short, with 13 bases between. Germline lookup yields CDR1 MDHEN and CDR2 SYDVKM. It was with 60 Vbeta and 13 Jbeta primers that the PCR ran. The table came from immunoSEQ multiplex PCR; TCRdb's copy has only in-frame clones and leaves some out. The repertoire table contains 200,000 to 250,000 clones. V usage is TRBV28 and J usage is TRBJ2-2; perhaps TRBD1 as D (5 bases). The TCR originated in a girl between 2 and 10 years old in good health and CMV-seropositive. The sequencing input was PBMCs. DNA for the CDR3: TGTGCCAGCAGTCCCTCAGGGTCCCCCGGGGAGCTGTTTTTT. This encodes CASSPSGSPGELFF.